This T cell receptor (beta chain) came from a study of cytomegalovirus exposure and HLA in healthy donors. Study outcomes and limitations: TCR beta chains associated with HLA were, in a later analysis, more clonally expanded than equally common others.

13 Jbeta primers and 60 Vbeta primers were used for the PCR. The data were produced by immunoSEQ multiplex PCR, yet TCRdb's version contains in-frame clones alone and is incomplete. The sample consists of about 200,000 clones, 70% to 85% of them appearing once. As to this clone: Its antigen is not identified.

Germline V CDR1 and CDR2: DFQATT, SNEGSKA (reference sequence). This CDR3 is built from 11 residues. Deletions cut 6 bases from V and 7 bases from J, with 12 bases between. The chain links TRBV20-1 to TRBJ1-2, with D uncertain. The sequence was obtained from a woman aged 25 to 45 in good health and CMV-seropositive. The specimen sequenced was PBMCs. For the CDR3, the DNA is TGCAGTGCCCCGTCGGGATCTGGCTACACCTTC. This codes for CSAPSGSGYTF.